The clone carrying this TCR beta chain was recorded a few times. Its antigen is currently unknown. The template was total RNA from unfractionated whole blood. This entry belongs to a study of human T cells and chemical hapten exposure. Study-level information: It was small differences in pooled library volume that mainly caused per-sample TCR yields to vary. Study results and limitations: TCRs exceeding a frequency of 1 in 1000 stayed unchanged under DPC sensitization.

V lost 3 bases and J lost 2, with 14 bases in between. The length of the CDR3 is 15 residues. Individual cDNA molecules received unique molecular identifiers in the library. TCRdb used MiXCR to reprocess the 5' RACE reads, holding one entry per CDR3 protein. Here the sample spans 80,000 or so distinct CDR3 sequences, about 16% being singletons. The receptor's source is a female donor in good health. The genes are TRBV12-3 or TRBV12-4 and TRBJ2-7; maybe TRBD1 (6 bases). The CDR3 here is CASSLVGRGPYEQYF. In DNA form, the CDR3 reads TGTGCCAGCAGTTTGGTTGGCAGGGGTCCCTACGAGCAGTACTTC.